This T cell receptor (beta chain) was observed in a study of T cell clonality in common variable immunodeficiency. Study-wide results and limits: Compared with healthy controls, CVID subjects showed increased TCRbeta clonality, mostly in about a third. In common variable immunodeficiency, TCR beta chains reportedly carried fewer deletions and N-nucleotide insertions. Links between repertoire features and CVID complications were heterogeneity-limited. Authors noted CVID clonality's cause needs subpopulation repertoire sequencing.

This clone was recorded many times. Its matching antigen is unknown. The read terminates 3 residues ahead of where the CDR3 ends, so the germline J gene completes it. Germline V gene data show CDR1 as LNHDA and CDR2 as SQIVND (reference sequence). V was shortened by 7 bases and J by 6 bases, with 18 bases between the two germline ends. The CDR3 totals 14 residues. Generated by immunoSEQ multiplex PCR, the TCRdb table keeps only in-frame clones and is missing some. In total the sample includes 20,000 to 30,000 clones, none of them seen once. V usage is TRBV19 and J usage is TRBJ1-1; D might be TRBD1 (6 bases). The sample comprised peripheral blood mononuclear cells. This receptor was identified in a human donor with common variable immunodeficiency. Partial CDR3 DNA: TGTGCCAGTATGCAGACAGGCGGAGTCCCTGAA. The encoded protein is CASMQTGGVPE. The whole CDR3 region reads CASMQTGGVPEAFF. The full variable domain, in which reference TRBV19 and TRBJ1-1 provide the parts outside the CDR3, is DGGITQSPKYLFRKEGQNVTLSCEQNLNHDAMYWYRQDPGQGLRLIYYSQIVNDFQKGDIAEGYSVSREKKESFPLTVTSAQKNPTAFYLCASMQTGGVPEAFFGQGTRLTVV.